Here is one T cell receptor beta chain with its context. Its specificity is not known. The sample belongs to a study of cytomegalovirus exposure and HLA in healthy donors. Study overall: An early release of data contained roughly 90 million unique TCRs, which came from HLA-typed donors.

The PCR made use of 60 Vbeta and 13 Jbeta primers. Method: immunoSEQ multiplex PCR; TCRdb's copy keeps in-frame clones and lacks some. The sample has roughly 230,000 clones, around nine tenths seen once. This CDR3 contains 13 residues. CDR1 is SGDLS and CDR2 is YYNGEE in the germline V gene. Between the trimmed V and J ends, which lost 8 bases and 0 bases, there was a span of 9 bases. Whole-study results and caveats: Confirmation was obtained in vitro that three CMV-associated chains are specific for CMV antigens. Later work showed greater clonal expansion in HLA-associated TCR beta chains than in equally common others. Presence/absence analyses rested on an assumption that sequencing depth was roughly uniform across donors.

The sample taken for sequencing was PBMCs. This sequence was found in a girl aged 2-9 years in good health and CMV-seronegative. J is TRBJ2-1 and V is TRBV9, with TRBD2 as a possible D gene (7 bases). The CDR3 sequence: CASGGASYNEQFF. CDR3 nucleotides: TGTGCCAGTGGGGGGGCCTCCTACAATGAGCAGTTCTTC.